One TCR beta chain is described in this entry. Antigen specificity is unknown. The entry originates in a study of tissue T cells after allogeneic stem cell transplantation. Findings and caveats of the study: Tissue-detected TCR repertoire was only partly captured by blood and spleen T cells.

TCRdb keeps only in-frame clones here, not all; method: immunoSEQ multiplex PCR. The repertoire holds around 40,000 clones, with 80% to 95% as singletons. CDR3 length equals 13 residues. From germline, CDR1 is SGHAT and CDR2 FQNNGV. V shed 3 bases and J 7 bases; nucleotides not matched to a gene: 5. The chain has TRBV11-2 and TRBJ1-1, with 7 nucleotides matching TRBD1. Sequenced material: blood, taken before transplantation. The TCR sequence derives from a woman aged 35 to 70 who later had graft-versus-host disease after an allogeneic stem cell transplant. The CDR3: CASSLTGPVEAFF. In DNA, the CDR3 is TGTGCCAGCAGCTTGACAGGGCCGGTTGAAGCTTTCTTT.